This T cell receptor beta chain was documented in a study of T cells in Graves' hyperthyroidism and ophthalmopathy. Overall study results and limits: In simple terms, a model built on 13 V-J features told ophthalmopathy apart from stable hyperthyroidism.

The CDR3 is 16 residues long. V shed 4 bases and J 1 base; nucleotides not matched to a gene: 5. Germline assignment: CDR1 SEHNR and CDR2 FQNEAQ (reference sequence). This clonotype was counted many times. The antigen is unknown. Lactation, pregnancy, other autoimmune disease or uncontrolled infection excluded patients. Thyroid ultrasound and orbital computed tomography, with clinical symptoms and serum thyroxine and TRAb, informed diagnoses. Authors of the study amplified TCR beta CDR3 regions from RNA transcripts. RT-PCR in the first round (using the HTBI primer set) targeted the TCR CDR3. TCRdb re-called the multiplex PCR reads with MiXCR, one entry per CDR3 protein. Counted here are about 520,000 distinct CDR3 sequences, around 22% occurring once; the ten biggest clones make up roughly 12%.

The rearrangement uses TRBV7-9 and TRBJ2-5; TRBD2 matches 11 bases. The sample taken for sequencing was blood. The receptor comes from a woman aged 25 to 39 with Graves' ophthalmopathy. The CDR3 sequence is CASSSRLAGTQETQYF. The CDR3 DNA follows: TGTGCCAGCAGCTCCAGACTAGCGGGAACCCAAGAGACCCAGTACTTC.